This is a list of T cell receptor beta chains from one sample in a study of T cell responses to AZD1222 COVID-19 vaccine. TCRdb's copy holds only in-frame clones and misses some; the assay was immunoSEQ multiplex PCR. The repertoire includes about 170,000 clones, approximately 90% of them detected once, and about 2.6% sits in the top ten. Sequencing was performed on peripheral blood, taken on day 0 of AZD1222 vaccination. The receptors stem from an adult in good health. Each CDR3 is given with its conserved first and last residue. A D gene is named only where the DNA matches it firmly. Clone size appears in some rows only: once, few, many, or a class for an expanded clone.

CDR3nt: TGCGCCAGCAGTGGACAGGGGACTAATTCACCCCTCCACTTT; CDR3aa: CASSGQGTNSPLHF; j_gene: TRBJ1-6; v_gene: TRBV10-2; d_gene: TRBD1; abundance: -
CDR3nt: TGTGCCAGCACCTGGGGGACGGAGGGCCGGAAGACCCAGTACTTC; CDR3aa: CASTWGTEGRKTQYF; j_gene: TRBJ2-5; v_gene: TRBV6-5; d_gene: -; abundance: -
CDR3nt: TGTGCCAGCAGCGTAGGCCCCCGACAAGCGAACACCGGGGAGCTGTTTTTT; CDR3aa: CASSVGPRQANTGELFF; j_gene: TRBJ2-2; v_gene: TRBV9; d_gene: -; abundance: many
CDR3nt: TGCGCCAGCAGCCAGGGACGGGCGTACAATGAGCAGTTCTTC; CDR3aa: CASSQGRAYNEQFF; j_gene: TRBJ2-1; v_gene: TRBV5-1; d_gene: -; abundance: -
CDR3nt: TGTGCCAGCCAGGGGCCGCCAACTAACTATGGCTACACCTTC; CDR3aa: CASQGPPTNYGYTF; j_gene: TRBJ1-2; v_gene: TRBV19; d_gene: -; abundance: -
CDR3nt: TGTGCCAGAAGCGATCTCCTCGGACGGAGTGGAGGCTACACCTTC; CDR3aa: CARSDLLGRSGGYTF; j_gene: TRBJ1-2; v_gene: TRBV5-3; d_gene: -; abundance: -
CDR3nt: TGCAGCGTTGACCAATGGGGGTCGGCGGGCTACACCTTC; CDR3aa: CSVDQWGSAGYTF; j_gene: TRBJ1-2; v_gene: TRBV29-1; d_gene: -; abundance: -
CDR3nt: TGTGCCAGCAGTGGACGGACAGGAGGAGCCACTGAAGCTTTCTTT; CDR3aa: CASSGRTGGATEAFF; j_gene: TRBJ1-1; v_gene: TRBV2; d_gene: TRBD1; abundance: -
CDR3nt: TGTGCCAGCAGCCAACGGGACAGATTGAACACTGAAGCTTTCTTT; CDR3aa: CASSQRDRLNTEAFF; j_gene: TRBJ1-1; v_gene: TRBV14; d_gene: TRBD1; abundance: -
CDR3nt: TGTGCCAGTAGTATGGTAGGGTCGGATTCACCCCTCCACTTT; CDR3aa: CASSMVGSDSPLHF; j_gene: TRBJ1-6; v_gene: TRBV19; d_gene: -; abundance: -
CDR3nt: TGTGCCAGCAGTATTCCTAGCGGGGTGTGGGGTGAGCAGTTCTTC; CDR3aa: CASSIPSGVWGEQFF; j_gene: TRBJ2-1; v_gene: TRBV5-4; d_gene: TRBD2; abundance: -
CDR3nt: TGTGCCAGCCGGGGTACCTACGAGCAGTACTTC; CDR3aa: CASRGTYEQYF; j_gene: TRBJ2-7; v_gene: TRBV19; d_gene: -; abundance: -
CDR3nt: TGTGCCAGCAGCTCGGAGCGGGGGGGCTGGGAGTTCTTC; CDR3aa: CASSSERGGWEFF; j_gene: TRBJ2-1; v_gene: TRBV5-6; d_gene: TRBD2; abundance: -
CDR3nt: TGTGCCAGCAGTGGAGGGGGAAGCACTGAAGCTTTCTTT; CDR3aa: CASSGGGSTEAFF; j_gene: TRBJ1-1; v_gene: TRBV6-4; d_gene: -; abundance: -
CDR3nt: TGTGCCAGCAGCCAAGGGGCCTACAATGAGCAGTTCTTC; CDR3aa: CASSQGAYNEQFF; j_gene: TRBJ2-1; v_gene: TRBV3-1/TRBV3-2; d_gene: -; abundance: -
CDR3nt: TGTGCCAGCAGCTTATGGGGACAGGCCCTTTCAGATACGCAGTATTTT; CDR3aa: CASSLWGQALSDTQYF; j_gene: TRBJ2-3; v_gene: TRBV7-2; d_gene: TRBD1; abundance: -
CDR3nt: TGTGCCAGCAGCAAAAACCGGGGGGAACAGCCCCAGCATTTT; CDR3aa: CASSKNRGEQPQHF; j_gene: TRBJ1-5; v_gene: TRBV7-8; d_gene: -; abundance: -
CDR3nt: TGTGCCAGCAGTTCTCTGACAGGGGGCTTAATTTACGAGCAGTACTTC; CDR3aa: CASSSLTGGLIYEQYF; j_gene: TRBJ2-7; v_gene: TRBV6-5; d_gene: TRBD1; abundance: -
CDR3nt: TGTGCCAGCAGCTTCCAAGAGACCCAGTACTTC; CDR3aa: CASSFQETQYF; j_gene: TRBJ2-5; v_gene: TRBV7-2; d_gene: -; abundance: -
CDR3nt: TGTGCCAGCAGTTACACGGGACAGTCGGCGCCGAGCTTC; CDR3aa: CASSYTGQSAPSF; j_gene: TRBJ1-2; v_gene: TRBV6-2/TRBV6-3; d_gene: TRBD1; abundance: -
CDR3nt: TGTGCCAGCAGTCGAGGAACAGGGGGCCCGATAAACATTCAGTACTTC; CDR3aa: CASSRGTGGPINIQYF; j_gene: TRBJ2-4; v_gene: TRBV6-6; d_gene: TRBD1; abundance: -
CDR3nt: TGTGCCAGCGCCCCGGAGACAGGGGTATTGAACACTGAAGCTTTCTTT; CDR3aa: CASAPETGVLNTEAFF; j_gene: TRBJ1-1; v_gene: TRBV19; d_gene: TRBD1; abundance: -
CDR3nt: TGTGCCAGCAGCTCGGGGGGGACACACGTGAACACTGAAGCTTTCTTT; CDR3aa: CASSSGGTHVNTEAFF; j_gene: TRBJ1-1; v_gene: TRBV7-2; d_gene: -; abundance: -
CDR3nt: TGTGCCAGTAGTATAGAGGGGGCTGGTGGCTACACCTTC; CDR3aa: CASSIEGAGGYTF; j_gene: TRBJ1-2; v_gene: TRBV19; d_gene: -; abundance: -
CDR3nt: TGTGCCAGCAGCCCTGGAAACACCATATATTTT; CDR3aa: CASSPGNTIYF; j_gene: TRBJ1-3; v_gene: TRBV7-9; d_gene: -; abundance: -
CDR3nt: TGTGCCAGCAGTCCCGCGACTAGCGGTTGGGGAGAGACCCAGTACTTC; CDR3aa: CASSPATSGWGETQYF; j_gene: TRBJ2-5; v_gene: TRBV27; d_gene: TRBD2; abundance: -
CDR3nt: TGTGCCAGCAGCTTGAGGTCTTGGCGGGGAGATCCCTATGGCTACACCTTC; CDR3aa: CASSLRSWRGDPYGYTF; j_gene: TRBJ1-2; v_gene: TRBV5-4; d_gene: -; abundance: few
CDR3nt: TGTGCCAGCAGGGTCAGAGACAACTATGGCTACACCTTC; CDR3aa: CASRVRDNYGYTF; j_gene: TRBJ1-2; v_gene: TRBV12-3/TRBV12-4; d_gene: -; abundance: -
CDR3nt: TGTGCCAGCAGACTTAGGGGGCGGAGGAGCTCCTATAATTCACCCCTCCACTTT; CDR3aa: CASRLRGRRSSYNSPLHF; j_gene: TRBJ1-6; v_gene: TRBV7-3; d_gene: TRBD1; abundance: -
CDR3nt: TGCAGCCCGTGGGGAACCCCACAAGAGACCCAGTACTTC; CDR3aa: CSPWGTPQETQYF; j_gene: TRBJ2-5; v_gene: TRBV29-1; d_gene: -; abundance: -
CDR3nt: TGCGCCAGCAGCATCGGGACAGGGAGCGCTGAAGCTTTCTTT; CDR3aa: CASSIGTGSAEAFF; j_gene: TRBJ1-1; v_gene: TRBV5-1; d_gene: TRBD1; abundance: -
CDR3nt: TGTGCCAGCAGCGTCGAGGGGACAGGGAAAAACACCATATATTTT; CDR3aa: CASSVEGTGKNTIYF; j_gene: TRBJ1-3; v_gene: TRBV9; d_gene: TRBD1; abundance: -
CDR3nt: TGCGCCAGCAGCTCTCTGGGACGGGTCGACTATGGCTACACCTTC; CDR3aa: CASSSLGRVDYGYTF; j_gene: TRBJ1-2; v_gene: TRBV5-1; d_gene: -; abundance: -
CDR3nt: TGTGCTAGCAGCTTTCGGAGGGACTCCTACGAGCAGTACTTC; CDR3aa: CASSFRRDSYEQYF; j_gene: TRBJ2-7; v_gene: TRBV7-7; d_gene: -; abundance: -
CDR3nt: TGTGCCAGTAGACCCGGCGGGGGGGCCGGACGGACGCAGTATTTT; CDR3aa: CASRPGGGAGRTQYF; j_gene: TRBJ2-3; v_gene: TRBV6-5; d_gene: TRBD2; abundance: -
CDR3nt: TGTGCCAGTAAAACAGGGGGCCGTGGAAATTCACCCCTCCACTTT; CDR3aa: CASKTGGRGNSPLHF; j_gene: TRBJ1-6; v_gene: TRBV19; d_gene: TRBD1; abundance: -
CDR3nt: TGTGCCAGCTCCGATCCCTCTGGAAACACCATATATTTT; CDR3aa: CASSDPSGNTIYF; j_gene: TRBJ1-3; v_gene: TRBV6-6; d_gene: -; abundance: -
CDR3nt: TGTGCCAGCAGCTTATATCACGAGCAGTACTTC; CDR3aa: CASSLYHEQYF; j_gene: TRBJ2-7; v_gene: TRBV11-1; d_gene: -; abundance: -
CDR3nt: TGCGCCAGCAGCCAAGGCCAGGGTGGGACTAATGAAAAACTGTTTTTT; CDR3aa: CASSQGQGGTNEKLFF; j_gene: TRBJ1-4; v_gene: TRBV4-3; d_gene: -; abundance: -
CDR3nt: TGTGCCAGTAGTATTACTAGCGGGGAAGGACAGGCCCAGTACTTC; CDR3aa: CASSITSGEGQAQYF; j_gene: TRBJ2-5; v_gene: TRBV19; d_gene: TRBD2; abundance: once
CDR3nt: TGTGCCAGCAGTGAAGGGGGGTCAGGGATACTTGGCTACACCTTC; CDR3aa: CASSEGGSGILGYTF; j_gene: TRBJ1-2; v_gene: TRBV2; d_gene: -; abundance: -